This TCR beta chain was found in a study of shared clonotypes between healthy human individuals. The germline V gene has CDR1 LNHDA and CDR2 SQIVND (reference sequence). Trimming cost V 4 bases and J 4 bases; bases outside gene matches: 3. CDR3 length equals 14 residues. Sequencing was performed with immunoSEQ multiplex PCR; in TCRdb, only in-frame clones are kept and a portion is missing. The data contain about 2.3 million clones, over 85% of them singletons. Comment on this clone: Other DNA sequences in the same sample also yield this CDR3.

This receptor was obtained from a young man in good health. Some clones in this sample may be carry-over from other donors' samples. Material: naive CD4+ T cells from PBMCs. Sample subset: CD45RA+ positively selected. The chain is built from TRBV19 and TRBJ2-2; TRBD2 aligns across 7 bases. The CDR3 DNA follows: TGTGCCAGTAGTACGGGCGGGGGCACCGGGGAGCTGTTTTTT. It codes for CASSTGGGTGELFF.